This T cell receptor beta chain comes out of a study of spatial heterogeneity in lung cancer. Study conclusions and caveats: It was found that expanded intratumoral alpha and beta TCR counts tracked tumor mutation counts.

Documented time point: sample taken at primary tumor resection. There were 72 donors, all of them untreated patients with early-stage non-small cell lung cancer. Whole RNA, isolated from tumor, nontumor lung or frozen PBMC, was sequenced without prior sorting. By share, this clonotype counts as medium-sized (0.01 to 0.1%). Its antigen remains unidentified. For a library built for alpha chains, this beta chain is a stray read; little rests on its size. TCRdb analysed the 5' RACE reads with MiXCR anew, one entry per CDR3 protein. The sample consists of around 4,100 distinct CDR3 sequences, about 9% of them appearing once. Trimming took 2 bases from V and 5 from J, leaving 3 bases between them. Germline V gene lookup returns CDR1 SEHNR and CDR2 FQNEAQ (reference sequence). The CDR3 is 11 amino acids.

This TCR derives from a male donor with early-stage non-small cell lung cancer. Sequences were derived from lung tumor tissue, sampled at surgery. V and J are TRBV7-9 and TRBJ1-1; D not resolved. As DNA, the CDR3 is TGTGCCAGCAGCTTACTTACTGAAGCTTTCTTT. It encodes CASSLLTEAFF.